This T cell receptor (beta chain) derives from a study of metastatic and nonmetastatic thyroid tumors. Until they underwent thyroid surgery, no patient had received any treatment. This clone occurred many times. MiXCR re-clonotyped the PCR reads for TCRdb. The sample yields about 43,000 clones, over 10% seen once. Losses at the gene ends were 9 bases for V and 7 bases for J; bases not matched to a gene: 13. CDR1 KGHDR and CDR2 SFDVKD come from the germline V gene. This CDR3 has 17 amino acids. The J gene is TRBJ2-1, the V gene TRBV24-1; 14 positions agree with TRBD2. This clonotype was obtained from a female donor with papillary thyroid cancer or a benign thyroid nodule (not recorded which). Some clones in this sample may be carry-over from other donors' samples. The material sequenced was blood. The CDR3 loop reads CATGYPSRTSGRNEQFF. CDR3 coding DNA: TGTGCCACCGGATACCCCTCCCGGACTAGCGGGAGGAATGAGCAGTTCTTC.